Following are 17 T cell receptor beta chains from one sample sequenced in a study of cytomegalovirus exposure and HLA in healthy donors. PCR involved 60 Vbeta and 13 Jbeta primers. Produced via immunoSEQ multiplex PCR; TCRdb's table is partial and in-frame only. The table lists approximately 110,000 clones, 75% to 85% of them singletons. Sample: PBMCs. All receptors come from a man aged 45-60 years in good health and CMV-seronegative.

V gene TRBV6-1 combines with J gene TRBJ2-5; 7 bases are a match to TRBD1. CDR3 length equals 16 residues. Germline V CDR1 and CDR2: MNHNS, SASEGT. The V and J ends lost 2 bases and 1 base, in that order; junction bases with no gene match: 7. The CDR3 is CASSERRQGPQETQYF. The DNA for the CDR3 is TGTGCCAGCAGTGAAAGGAGACAGGGTCCCCAAGAGACCCAGTACTTC.

V usage is TRBV19 and J usage is TRBJ1-2; 8 bases are a match to TRBD1. The CDR3 runs 13 residues. The germline gives CDR1 LNHDA, CDR2 SQIVND (reference sequence). Trimming at V came to 5 bases and at J to 7 bases, leaving 6 bases not matched to a gene. The chain's CDR3 is CASSATGDGGYTF. The CDR3 DNA reads TGTGCCAGTAGTGCGACAGGGGATGGTGGCTACACCTTC.

The chain joins TRBV6-4 to TRBJ2-7; 11 nucleotides line up with TRBD2. V shed 2 bases and J 3 bases; nucleotides not matched to a gene: 6. Germline CDR1 and CDR2: MRHNA and SNTAGT. This CDR3 spans 16 amino acids. The CDR3 DNA follows: TGTGCCAGCAGTGACACAGCCGGGACTAGCGGCTACGAGCAGTACGTC. This gives the protein CASSDTAGTSGYEQYV.

A few counts support this clone. V and J are TRBV28 and TRBJ1-1; D uncertain. V was clipped by 8 bases and J by 10 bases, with 17 bases between them. The CDR3 consists of 12 residues. Germline V lookup: CDR1 MDHEN, CDR2 SYDVKM. The CDR3 nucleotides are TGTGCCAGCTCCCCTGGGCCCTGGTTAGCTTTCTTT. It translates to CASSPGPWLAFF.

The chain carries TRBV30 and TRBJ1-4, with D unresolved. In germline, CDR1 is GTSNPN, CDR2 SVGIG (reference sequence). The CDR3 consists of 13 residues. Trimming pared 1 base from V and 7 bases from J, leaving 10 bases between. This chain's CDR3 is CAWSGGYSEKLFF. The CDR3 DNA sequence: TGTGCCTGGAGTGGAGGATATAGTGAAAAACTGTTTTTT.

The chain combines TRBV9 with TRBJ1-2; 9 bases match TRBD1. The germline gives CDR1 SGDLS, CDR2 YYNGEE. The CDR3 has 16 amino acids. Unmatched junction bases numbered 6, after V lost 0 bases and J lost 3 bases. CDR3 in amino acids: CASSVGTGGEDYGYTF. CDR3 nucleotides: TGTGCCAGCAGCGTAGGTACAGGGGGCGAGGACTATGGCTACACCTTC.

The CDR3 DNA follows: TGCGCCAGCAGCCAATACAGGGGTAGGGACCAGCCCCAGCATTTT. Its translation is CASSQYRGRDQPQHF. This chain joins TRBV4-3 and TRBJ1-5; 7 bases fit TRBD1. The CDR3 length is 15 residues. CDR1 is LGHNA and CDR2 is YSLEER in the germline V gene. Trimming removed 2 bases from V and 7 bases from J; junction bases left unmatched: 8.

The chain uses TRBV28 and TRBJ1-1, with D possibly being TRBD1 (6 bases). V gave up 6 bases and J gave up 6 bases, with 11 bases separating them. The CDR3 length is 12 residues. Germline values: CDR1 MDHEN, CDR2 SYDVKM. CDR3 sequence reads: CASSRTVAEAFF. CDR3 DNA sequence: TGTGCCAGCAGCCGGACAGTTGCTGAAGCTTTCTTT. Based on the CDR3 plus reference TRBV28 and TRBJ1-1, the full variable domain is DVKVTQSSRYLVKRTGEKVFLECVQDMDHENMFWYRQDPGLGLRLIYFSYDVKMKEKGDIPEGYSVSREKKERFSLILESASTNQTSMYLCASSRTVAEAFFGQGTRLTVV.

This clone showed up just once. The chain links TRBV5-1 to TRBJ2-7, with D perhaps TRBD1 (5 bases). There are 14 residues in the CDR3. Per the germline V gene, CDR1 is SGHRS and CDR2 is YFSETQ. Trimming shortened V by 0 bases and J by 5 bases, and 12 bases separated the two germline ends. CDR3 in amino acids: CASSLEPGIDEQYF. CDR3 nucleotides: TGCGCCAGCAGCTTGGAACCAGGGATCGACGAGCAGTACTTC.

The V gene is TRBV6-1, the J gene TRBJ2-3; 8 nucleotides match TRBD2. Germline V gene sequence: CDR1 MNHNS, CDR2 SASEGT. The CDR3 loop spans 15 amino acids. With V trimmed by 8 bases and J by 2 bases, 9 bases remained unmatched. CDR3 sequence: CASGSGGRNTDTQYF. Here the CDR3 DNA reads TGTGCCAGCGGCTCGGGGGGGCGAAACACAGATACGCAGTATTTT.

This clone appeared a few times. The CDR3 sequence: CSAPGQGSGETQYF. As DNA, the CDR3 is TGCAGCGCGCCAGGACAGGGCAGTGGGGAGACCCAGTACTTC. This rearrangement joins TRBV29-1 to TRBJ2-5; 8 positions agree with TRBD1. Germline V gene sequence: CDR1 SQVTM, CDR2 ANQGSEA. CDR3 length equals 14 residues. The V and J ends lost 7 bases and 5 bases, in that order; junction bases with no gene match: 12.

The chain recombines TRBV30 with TRBJ2-7, with TRBD1 matching over 10 bases. Germline CDR1 reads GTSNPN; CDR2 reads SVGIG (reference sequence). The length of the CDR3 is 14 residues. V lost 3 bases, J lost 4 bases, and 6 bases stayed unmatched. In DNA form, the CDR3 reads TGTGCCTGGAGGAGACAGGGGGCAGGGTACGAGCAGTACTTC. Amino acid sequence: CAWRRQGAGYEQYF.

The chain carries TRBV9 and TRBJ2-4; D may be TRBD1 (6 bases). Germline assignment: CDR1 SGDLS and CDR2 YYNGEE. Trimming cost V 0 bases and J 2 bases, with 12 bases left between them. The CDR3 length is 16 residues. CDR3 loop: CASSVAADSPKNIQYF. CDR3 nucleotide sequence: TGTGCCAGCAGCGTAGCTGCGGACAGTCCCAAAAACATTCAGTACTTC.

The rearrangement uses TRBV6-5 and TRBJ2-3, with D possibly matching TRBD2 (6 bases). With 2 bases removed from V and 2 bases from J, the gap between germline ends came to 11 bases. Germline CDR1 and CDR2: MNHEY and SVGAGI. The CDR3 sequence is 15 residues long. The CDR3 DNA follows: TGTGCCAGCAGTTACGGCGGGGCGGACACAGATACGCAGTATTTT. Translation gives CASSYGGADTDTQYF.

The chain recombines TRBV19 with TRBJ1-2; TRBD1 aligns across 8 bases. The germline CDR1 and CDR2 sequences are LNHDA and SQIVND (reference sequence). After removal of 6 bases from V and 8 bases from J, the junction contained 8 bases not matched to a gene. The CDR3 has 13 amino acids. The CDR3 here is CASRAGGSRGYTF. In DNA form, the CDR3 reads TGTGCCAGTAGAGCAGGGGGCTCTCGAGGCTACACCTTC. Full variable domain (outside the CDR3, taken from reference TRBV19 and TRBJ1-2): DGGITQSPKYLFRKEGQNVTLSCEQNLNHDAMYWYRQDPGQGLRLIYYSQIVNDFQKGDIAEGYSVSREKKESFPLTVTSAQKNPTAFYLCASRAGGSRGYTFGSGTRLTVV.

The chain has TRBV19 and TRBJ2-3; 7 bases align to TRBD2. V trimming: 4 bases; J trimming: 8 bases; junction bases outside the gene matches: 6. Germline loops: CDR1 LNHDA, CDR2 SQIVND (reference sequence). CDR3 length: 13 residues. This chain's CDR3 is CASSTGTTGTQYF. The CDR3 DNA reads TGTGCCAGTAGTACCGGGACTACTGGTACGCAGTATTTT.

The chain employs TRBV5-4 and TRBJ2-5; 7 bases are a match to TRBD1. This CDR3 region has 15 residues. V shed 3 bases and J 0 bases; nucleotides not matched to a gene: 5. The germline V gene has CDR1 SGHNT and CDR2 YYREEE (reference sequence). The CDR3 bases are TGTGCCAGCAGCTCTAGACAGGGCAACCAAGAGACCCAGTACTTC. As protein: CASSSRQGNQETQYF. Looking up the rest from reference TRBV5-4 and TRBJ2-5 gives the full variable domain: ETGVTQSPTHLIKTRGQQVTLRCSSQSGHNTVSWYQQALGQGPQFIFQYYREEENGRGNFPPRFSGLQFPNYSSELNVNALELDDSALYLCASSSRQGNQETQYFGPGTRLLVL.